What follows are 3 T cell receptor beta chains derived from one specimen sequenced in a study of blood T cell repertoires in COVID-19. Assay used: immunoSEQ multiplex PCR; TCRdb lists only in-frame clones, some missing. Of 110,000 or so clones listed, 86% are singletons. The source material was peripheral blood. All receptors come from a man between 65 and 79 years old who had recovered from COVID-19.

The V and J genes are TRBV15 and TRBJ1-6; 8 positions match TRBD1. The CDR3 sequence is 15 residues long. Germline CDR1 is LNHNV and CDR2 is YYDKDF (reference sequence). The junction had 5 bases not matched to a gene; V was cut back by 3 bases and J by 7 bases. CDR3 nucleotides: TGTGCCACCAGCAGGGACAGGGCCGAGAATTCACCCCTCCACTTT. It is translated as CATSRDRAENSPLHF. Full variable domain (remainder filled in from reference TRBV15 and TRBJ1-6): DAMVIQNPRYQVTQFGKPVTLSCSQTLNHNVMYWYQQKSSQAPKLLFHYYDKDFNNEADTPDNFQSRRPNTSFCFLDIRSPGLGDTAMYLCATSRDRAENSPLHFGNGTRLTVT.

The rearrangement joins TRBV7-3 to TRBJ2-1, with D possibly TRBD2 on 5 matching bases. The germline gives CDR1 SGHTA, CDR2 FQGTGA. V was shortened by 2 bases and J by 0 bases, with 5 bases between the two germline ends. This CDR3 spans 14 amino acids. This CDR3 reads CASSLGSSYNEQFF. In DNA form, the CDR3 reads TGTGCCAGCAGCTTAGGGAGCTCCTACAATGAGCAGTTCTTC.

V gene TRBV7-9 combines with J gene TRBJ2-1; tentatively, D is TRBD2 (5 bases). Trimming shortened V by 5 bases and J by 7 bases, and 18 bases separated the two germline ends. The CDR3 sequence is 15 residues long. Looked up from germline, CDR1 is SEHNR and CDR2 is FQNEAQ (reference sequence). In nucleotides, the CDR3 is TGTGCCAGCAGCGATAGGACTGTTGGGTGGAATGAGCAGTTCTTC. Translation: CASSDRTVGWNEQFF.